These 4 T cell receptor beta chains originate from one sample sequenced in a study of Graves' ophthalmopathy and Graves' hyperthyroidism. Amplified TCR beta CDR3 regions were obtained using RNA transcripts as template. A first-round RT-PCR used HTBI primers, followed by a second-round multiplex PCR. TCRdb re-analysed the multiplex PCR reads in MiXCR, keeping a single row per CDR3 protein. The table has hundreds of thousands of distinct CDR3 sequences, around a fifth seen once. The sequenced sample consisted of peripheral blood. The receptors here all came from a woman between 18 and 30 years old with stable Graves' hyperthyroidism. Some clones in this sample may be carry-over from other donors' samples.

The chain carries TRBV20-1 and TRBJ1-5; TRBD1 matches at 7 bases. CDR3 length equals 17 residues. Germline CDR1 DFQATT, CDR2 SNEGSKA (reference sequence). V lost 2 bases and J lost 1; bases outside the gene matches: 11. CDR3 region: CSARRGDLTGSNQPQHF. The CDR3, as DNA: TGCAGTGCTAGACGGGGGGATCTGACAGGGAGCAATCAGCCCCAGCATTTT.

Regarding this clonotype: At one end, the junction sequence differs from germline, possibly due to a read error. The chain couples TRBV27 to TRBJ2-7, with no clear D. The CDR3 covers 13 residues. Germline lookup yields CDR1 MNHEY and CDR2 SMNVEV (reference sequence). The CDR3 here is CACSFIGPYEQYF. The CDR3 coding sequence is TGTGCCTGCAGTTTCATAGGTCCCTACGAGCAGTACTTC.

This clonotype was seen only a few times. The CDR3 does not close with the conserved phenylalanine or tryptophan, likely indicating a read error. V and J are TRBV7-2 and TRBJ2-7, with a weak D call TRBD1 (5 bases). Germline assignment: CDR1 SGHTA and CDR2 FQGNSA. V was trimmed by 3 bases and J by 0 bases, leaving 9 bases between them. This CDR3 contains 14 residues. This chain's CDR3 is CASSFDSTSYEQYY. The CDR3 coding sequence is TGTGCCAGCAGCTTCGACAGTACCTCCTACGAGCAGTACTAC.

This clonotype was recorded many times. One base away lies a much larger clone, so this may be a sequencing read error. CDR3 in DNA: TGTGCCAGCAGCTTAACGGCCGGGAACAACTCACACCTCCACTTT. This encodes CASSLTAGNNSHLHF. V is TRBV7-9 and J is TRBJ1-6; no clear D gene. CDR1 SEHNR and CDR2 FQNEAQ come from the germline V gene (reference sequence). This CDR3 has 15 residues.